What follows describes a single T cell receptor (beta chain). Its matching antigen is unknown. A read error may produce the germline difference seen at one junction end. Clinical symptoms, serum thyroxine, TRAb, thyroid ultrasound and orbital computed tomography established diagnosis. This sample stems from a study of T cells in Graves' hyperthyroidism and ophthalmopathy. Study-level results: Blood also carried most thyroid clonotypes expanded above 0.001.

RNA transcripts provided the source from which TCR beta CDR3 regions were amplified. First-round RT-PCR of the TCR CDR3 relied on the HTBI primer set. MiXCR, applied by TCRdb to the multiplex PCR reads, yields one record per CDR3 protein. The sample records about 600,000 distinct CDR3 sequences, approximately 15% being singletons. Germline lookup yields CDR1 SGHAT and CDR2 FQNNGV. This CDR3 is built from 16 residues. Sample: blood. The TCR originated in a woman between 40 and 50 years old with Graves' ophthalmopathy. This chain uses TRBV11-2 with TRBJ2-2, with 11 bases matching TRBD2. The CDR3 DNA is TGTGCCAGCAGCTTAGCGCTACTAGCGGGAGTCGGGGAGCTGCTTTTT. It is translated as CASSLALLAGVGELLF. Supplemented by reference TRBV11-2 and TRBJ2-2, the full variable domain reads EAGVAQSPRYKIIEKRQSVAFWCNPISGHATLYWYQQILGQGPKLLIQFQNNGVVDDSQLPKDRFSAERLKGVDSTLKIQPAKLEDSAVYLCASSLALLAGVGELLFGEGSRLTVL.